This TCR beta chain was profiled in a study of blood T cell repertoires in COVID-19. On the study more broadly: Sample material is recorded as cDNA or gDNA derived from T cells, B-cell-depleted T cells, or PBMCs.

This clone has just one count. Germline lookup yields CDR1 MNHEY and CDR2 SVGAGI. The V end was cut by 10 bases, the J end by 5 bases, with 17 bases between. The CDR3 is 13 amino acids. Authors' data handling: Amplification from reference gene primers served as the basis for estimated nucleated cell counts. Only in-frame clones appear in the TCRdb table, and some are missing; sequencing was by immunoSEQ multiplex PCR. V, J and clone size reflect that table, while D and trimming were determined from the DNA. The table has about 160,000 clones, about 85% seen once. The rearrangement joins TRBV6-5 to TRBJ1-1; D perhaps matches TRBD1 (5 bases). This sequence originates from a man older than 75 with COVID-19, enrolled during active disease. The sequencing input was peripheral blood. In nucleotides, the CDR3 is TGTGCCACCAAGGACACTCAAGGGACTGAAGCTTTCTTT. As protein: CATKDTQGTEAFF.